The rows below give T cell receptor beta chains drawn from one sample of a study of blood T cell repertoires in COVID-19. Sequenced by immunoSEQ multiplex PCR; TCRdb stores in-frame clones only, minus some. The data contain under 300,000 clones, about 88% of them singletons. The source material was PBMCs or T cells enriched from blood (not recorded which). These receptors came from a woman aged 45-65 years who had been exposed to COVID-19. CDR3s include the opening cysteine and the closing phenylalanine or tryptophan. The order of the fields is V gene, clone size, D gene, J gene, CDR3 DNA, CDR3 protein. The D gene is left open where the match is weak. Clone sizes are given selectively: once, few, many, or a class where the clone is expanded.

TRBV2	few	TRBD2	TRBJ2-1	TGTGCCAGCATGGTAGCGGGGGACAACTACAATGAGCAGTTCTTC	CASMVAGDNYNEQFF
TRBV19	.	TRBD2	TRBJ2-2	TGTGCCAGTGGAGGCGGGGGGATGGCCGGGGAGCTGTTTTTT	CASGGGGMAGELFF
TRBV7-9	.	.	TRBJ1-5	TGTGCCAGCAGCTTAGAGAGAAATCAGCCCCAGCATTTT	CASSLERNQPQHF
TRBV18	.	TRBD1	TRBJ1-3	TGTGCCAGCTCACCTTCCACGGGACAGGGGACTGGAAACACCATATATTTT	CASSPSTGQGTGNTIYF
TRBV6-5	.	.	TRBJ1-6	TGTGCCAGCAGTTCGGGGAACTCACCCCTCCACTTT	CASSSGNSPLHF
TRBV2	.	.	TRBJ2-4	TGTGCCAGCAGTCAAACAGGGACCTTAGCCAAAAACATTCAGTACTTC	CASSQTGTLAKNIQYF
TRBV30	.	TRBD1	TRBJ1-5	TGTGCCTGGAGAAGAAAAGGACAGGGGACTCAGCCCCAGCATTTT	CAWRRKGQGTQPQHF
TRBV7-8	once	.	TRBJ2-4	TGTGCCAGCAGCCCTCTCGGCAAAAACATTCAGTACTTC	CASSPLGKNIQYF
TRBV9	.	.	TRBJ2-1	TGTGCCAGCAGCCTCTGGGGTAGCGGTACCTATGAGCAGTTCTTC	CASSLWGSGTYEQFF
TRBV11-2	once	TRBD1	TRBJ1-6	TGTGCCAGCAGCAACGGCCAGGGGGTTGGGAATTCACCCCTCCACTTT	CASSNGQGVGNSPLHF
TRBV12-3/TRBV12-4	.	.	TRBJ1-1	TGTGCCAGCTTCATGAACACTGAAGCTTTCTTT	CASFMNTEAFF
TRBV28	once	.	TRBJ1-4	TGTGCCAGCAGTTTAGGTTTCAGAAATGAAAAACTGTTTTTT	CASSLGFRNEKLFF
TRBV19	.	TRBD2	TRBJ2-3	TGTGCCAGTAGTATCCGCGGACTAGCGGGAGCAGCCACAGATACGCAGTATTTT	CASSIRGLAGAATDTQYF
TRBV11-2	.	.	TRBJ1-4	TGTGCCAGCAGCTCGTTACCAGCAACTAATGAAAAACTGTTTTTT	CASSSLPATNEKLFF
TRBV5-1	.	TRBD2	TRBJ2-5	TGCGCCAGCAGCCGCGGGACTAGCGGGGGAGAGGAGACCCAGTACTTC	CASSRGTSGGEETQYF
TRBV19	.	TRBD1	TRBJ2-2	TGTGCCACCCACGGGACAGGGCTTCTTCGGGACACCGGGGAGCTGTTTTTT	CATHGTGLLRDTGELFF
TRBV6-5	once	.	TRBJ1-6	TGTGCCAGCAGTTTTATCCCCGAACCTAATAATTCACCCCTCCACTTT	CASSFIPEPNNSPLHF
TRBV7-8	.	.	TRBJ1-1	TGTGCCAGCAGCCAAGGCAGGGTTTGGACTGAAGCTTTCTTT	CASSQGRVWTEAFF
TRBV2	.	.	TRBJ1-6	TGTGCCAGCAGTGCCGTTACTGGCTCCTATAATTCACCCCTCCACTTT	CASSAVTGSYNSPLHF
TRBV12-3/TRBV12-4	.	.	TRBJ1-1	TGTGCCAGCAGTCTCTCCGGGGAACGTGAAGCTTTCTTT	CASSLSGEREAFF
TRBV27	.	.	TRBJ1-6	TGTGCCAGCAGCACGGTGGGGGCCCGGGGTAATTCACCCCTCCACTTT	CASSTVGARGNSPLHF
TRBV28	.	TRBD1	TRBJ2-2	TGTGCCAGCAACCGGGACAGGGGGGTCGGGGAGCTGTTTTTT	CASNRDRGVGELFF
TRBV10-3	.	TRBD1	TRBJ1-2	TGTGCCATCAGTGAGCCGACAGGGAACTATGGCTACACCTTC	CAISEPTGNYGYTF
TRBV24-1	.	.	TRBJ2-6	TGTGCCACCAGTGACACAGACGTACTCTCTGGGGCCAACGTCCTGACTTTC	CATSDTDVLSGANVLTF
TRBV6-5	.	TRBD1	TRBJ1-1	TGTGCCAGCAGTTACCGGGACAGGGGCACTGAAGCTTTCTTT	CASSYRDRGTEAFF
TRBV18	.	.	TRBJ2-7	TGTGCCAGCTCACCGCTACAGGGCCCCTACGAGCAGTACTTC	CASSPLQGPYEQYF
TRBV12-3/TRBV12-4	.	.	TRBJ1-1	TGTGCCAGCAGTTTTGAGGTGAAAGCTTTCTTT	CASSFEVKAFF
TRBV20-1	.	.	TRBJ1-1	TGCAGTGCTAGTCTACCGGGGGGGCGGTTTGAAGCTTTCTTT	CSASLPGGRFEAFF
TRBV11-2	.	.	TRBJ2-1	TGTGCCAGCAGCCGAGGTGGGGGCGTCCGGAATTACAATGAGCAGTTCTTC	CASSRGGGVRNYNEQFF
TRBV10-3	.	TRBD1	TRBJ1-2	TGTGCCATCAGTTCTGTCGATAGGACAGGAGGCTACACCTTC	CAISSVDRTGGYTF
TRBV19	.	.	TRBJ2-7	TGTGCCAGTAGACTTAGCGGTTCTACCTACGAGCAGTACTTC	CASRLSGSTYEQYF
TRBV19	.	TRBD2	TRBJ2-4	TGTGCCAGTAGTCAAATTAGCGGGGGGATAAACATTCAGTACTTC	CASSQISGGINIQYF
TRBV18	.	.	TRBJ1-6	TGTGCCAGCTCACCTAGCTCCTATAATTCACCCCTCCACTTT	CASSPSSYNSPLHF
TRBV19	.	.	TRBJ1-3	TGTGCCAGTAGTATACGGATCAGGGCCAACTCTGGAAACACCATATATTTT	CASSIRIRANSGNTIYF
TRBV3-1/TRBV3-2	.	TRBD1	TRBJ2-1	TGTGCCAGCAGCTTCGGGACAGGCTACAATGAGCAGTTCTTC	CASSFGTGYNEQFF